Detailed here is one TCR beta chain. Its antigen is currently not known. Base qualities are not provided; no much larger clone lies one nucleotide away. The data were taken from a study of T cell repertoires in cytomegalovirus infection (dated by TCRdb to the late 2010s). In the study overall: Donor HLA type was relevant to the analysis, as public TCR beta signatures indicated carriage of CMV infection together with the matching HLA type.

The instrument given in TCRdb is Illumina HiSeq 1500. TCRdb reran the public reads through fastp at Q25 and MiXCR, keeping productive beta chains. Every entry covers one CDR3 protein and lists the most common genes and DNA from its rows. This sample gives about 140,000 distinct CDR3 sequences in total; 5.5% to 7% of them show up just once. In total, the top ten clones hold roughly 17% of the sample. General study outcomes and caveats: The ex vivo response was dominated by HLA-C-restricted CMV-specific TCR beta clonotypes, and the single most frequent clonotype in two of eight donors was supplied by these HLA-C-restricted clonotypes. Carriers of CMV infection plus the relevant HLA type were discriminated by the cumulative frequency of public TCR beta family members in the study cohort and in an independent roughly 350-donor cohort.

V is trimmed back by 9 bases and J by 2 bases, and the junction contains 7 bases that no gene match accounts for. Sequences LNHDA (CDR1) and SQIVND (CDR2) are obtained from the germline V gene (reference sequence). The CDR3 numbers 14 residues from cysteine through phenylalanine. The CDR3 DNA has 42 bases and is translated from base 1. The specimen sequenced was PBMCs. The chain is assembled from TRBV19 and TRBJ2-5, and 9 junctional nucleotides match TRBD1. This TCR was sampled from a human donor in good health (CMV status not recorded). Some clones in this sample may be carry-over from other donors' samples. The nucleotide sequence reads TGTGCCAGGCCTCCGGGACAGGGACAAGAGACCCAGTACTTC. This is translated as CARPPGQGQETQYF. Reference TRBV19 and TRBJ2-5 genes cover what lies past the CDR3, so the full variable domain is DGGITQSPKYLFRKEGQNVTLSCEQNLNHDAMYWYRQDPGQGLRLIYYSQIVNDFQKGDIAEGYSVSREKKESFPLTVTSAQKNPTAFYLCARPPGQGQETQYFGPGTRLLVL.